This T cell receptor (beta chain) appears in the sequencing data of a study of T-cell memory formation after mild COVID-19. Overall study context: TCR clusters mostly belonged to single donors. Findings and limits, study-wide: Certain responding clones were present in pre-infection memory, suggesting participation of cross-reactive memory. Clones shrinking from day 15 to 85 showed even CD4/CD8 mixes; later expanders tilted CD4+.

This clonotype occurred a few times. Its antigen is currently unknown. MiXCR was run by TCRdb on the 5' RACE reads, yielding one entry per CDR3 protein. The sample consists of roughly 86,000 distinct CDR3 sequences, about 15% of them appearing once. This CDR3 comprises 11 residues. Trimming pared 8 bases from V and 6 bases from J, leaving 10 bases between. CDR1 MNHEY and CDR2 SVGAGI come from the germline V gene. V and J are TRBV6-5 and TRBJ1-1, with D possibly TRBD1 on 5 matching bases. The sequencing input was PBMCs or a T cell subset sorted from them (not recorded which). This clonotype was obtained from a man aged 18 to 30 who had mild COVID-19 (a few samples of this study predate the infection). Cell type and time point are not known. The CDR3 DNA sequence: TGTGCCAGCCGCCAGGGCTCTGAAGCTTTCTTT. Translation gives CASRQGSEAFF.